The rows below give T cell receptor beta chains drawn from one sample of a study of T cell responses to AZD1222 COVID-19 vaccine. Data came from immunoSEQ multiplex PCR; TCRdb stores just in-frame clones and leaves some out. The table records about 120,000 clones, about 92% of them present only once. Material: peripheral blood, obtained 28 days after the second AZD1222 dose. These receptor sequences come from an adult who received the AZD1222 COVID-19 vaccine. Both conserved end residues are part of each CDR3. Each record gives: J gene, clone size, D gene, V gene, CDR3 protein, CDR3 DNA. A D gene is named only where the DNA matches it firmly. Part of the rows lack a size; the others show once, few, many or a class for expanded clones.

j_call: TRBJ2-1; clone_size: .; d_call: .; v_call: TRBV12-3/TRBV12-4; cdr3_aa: CASSLGGDEQFF; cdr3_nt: TGTGCCAGCAGTTTAGGGGGGGATGAGCAGTTCTTC
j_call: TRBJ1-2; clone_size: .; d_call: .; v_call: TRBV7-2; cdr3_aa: CASSSPVRGNYGYTF; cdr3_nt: TGTGCCAGCAGCTCCCCAGTTCGGGGGAACTATGGCTACACCTTC
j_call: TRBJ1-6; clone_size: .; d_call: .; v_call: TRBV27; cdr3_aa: CASSFGRANSPLHF; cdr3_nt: TGTGCCAGCAGTTTTGGGAGGGCTAATTCACCCCTCCACTTT
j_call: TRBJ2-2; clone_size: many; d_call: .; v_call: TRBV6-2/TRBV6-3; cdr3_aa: CASSSYTGELFF; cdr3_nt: TGTGCCAGCAGCTCCTACACCGGGGAGCTGTTTTTT
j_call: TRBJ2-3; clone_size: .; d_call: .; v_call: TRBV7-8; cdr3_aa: CASKRERTSARTDTQYF; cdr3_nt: TGTGCCAGCAAGAGGGAGCGGACATCGGCCCGCACAGATACGCAGTATTTT
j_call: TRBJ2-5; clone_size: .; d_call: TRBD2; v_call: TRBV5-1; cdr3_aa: CASSLGGLAGKETQYF; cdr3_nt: TGCGCCAGCAGCTTGGGGGGACTAGCGGGGAAAGAGACCCAGTACTTC
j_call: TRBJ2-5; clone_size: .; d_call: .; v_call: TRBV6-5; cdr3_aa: CASSRTVQETQYF; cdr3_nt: TGTGCCAGCAGTCGGACGGTCCAAGAGACCCAGTACTTC
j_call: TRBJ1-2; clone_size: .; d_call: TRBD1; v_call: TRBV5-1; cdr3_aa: CASSGRGQDDGYTF; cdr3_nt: TGCGCCAGCAGCGGCCGGGGACAGGACGATGGCTACACCTTC
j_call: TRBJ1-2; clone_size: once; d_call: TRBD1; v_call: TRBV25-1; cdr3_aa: CASSERYRGNKGYTF; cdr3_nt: TGTGCCAGCAGCGAGAGATACAGGGGGAATAAGGGCTACACCTTC
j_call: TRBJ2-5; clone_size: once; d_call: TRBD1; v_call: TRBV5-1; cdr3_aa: CASSLAGQGRETQYF; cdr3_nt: TGCGCCAGCAGCTTGGCGGGACAGGGGAGGGAGACCCAGTACTTC
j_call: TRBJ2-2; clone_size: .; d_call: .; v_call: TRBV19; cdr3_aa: CVRRGGKLFF; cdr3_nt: TGTGTCAGGAGAGGGGGTAAGCTGTTTTTT
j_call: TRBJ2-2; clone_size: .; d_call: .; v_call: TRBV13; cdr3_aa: CASSPGGLYTGELFF; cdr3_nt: TGTGCCAGCAGCCCAGGGGGACTGTACACCGGGGAGCTGTTTTTT
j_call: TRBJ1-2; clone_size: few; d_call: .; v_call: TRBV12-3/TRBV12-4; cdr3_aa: CASSPGILYGYTF; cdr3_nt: TGTGCCAGCAGTCCCGGGATTTTATATGGCTACACCTTC
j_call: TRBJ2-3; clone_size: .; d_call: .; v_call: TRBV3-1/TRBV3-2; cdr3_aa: CASSQVEAATDTQYF; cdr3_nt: TGTGCCAGCAGCCAAGTCGAAGCGGCCACAGATACGCAGTATTTT
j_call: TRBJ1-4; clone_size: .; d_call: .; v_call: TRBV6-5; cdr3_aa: CASRIRGGKLFF; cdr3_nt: TGTGCCAGCAGAATCAGGGGAGGAAAACTGTTTTTT
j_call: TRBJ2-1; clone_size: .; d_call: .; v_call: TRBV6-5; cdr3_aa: CASTGTNNEQFF; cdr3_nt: TGTGCCAGCACCGGGACAAACAATGAGCAGTTCTTC
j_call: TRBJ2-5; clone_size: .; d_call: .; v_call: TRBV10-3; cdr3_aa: CAISESGSQETQYF; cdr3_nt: TGTGCCATCAGTGAGTCGGGCAGCCAAGAGACCCAGTACTTC
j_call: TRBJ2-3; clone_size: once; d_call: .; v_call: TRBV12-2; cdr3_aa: CASRSPPRGQARTSTDTQYF; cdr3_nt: TGTGCAAGTCGCTCCCCCCCTAGGGGACAGGCTCGTACTAGCACAGATACGCAGTATTTT
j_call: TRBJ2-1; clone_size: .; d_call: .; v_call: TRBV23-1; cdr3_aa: CASSSAGSYNEQFF; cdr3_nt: TGCGCCAGCAGTTCTGCGGGCTCCTACAATGAGCAGTTCTTC
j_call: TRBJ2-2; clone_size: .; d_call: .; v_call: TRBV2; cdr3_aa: CASSDGGSASEELFF; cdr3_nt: TGTGCCAGCAGTGACGGGGGATCGGCATCTGAGGAGCTGTTTTTT
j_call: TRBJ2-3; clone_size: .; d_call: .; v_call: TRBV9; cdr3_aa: CASSITSARQYF; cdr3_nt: TGTGCCAGCAGCATTACCAGCGCAAGGCAGTATTTT
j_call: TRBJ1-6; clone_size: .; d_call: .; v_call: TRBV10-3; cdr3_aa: CAISEGANSPLHF; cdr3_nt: TGTGCCATCAGTGAGGGAGCTAATTCACCCCTCCACTTT
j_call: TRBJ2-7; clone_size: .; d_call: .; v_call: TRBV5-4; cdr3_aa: CASSLPGAYEQYF; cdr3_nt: TGTGCCAGCAGCTTGCCAGGAGCCTACGAGCAGTACTTC
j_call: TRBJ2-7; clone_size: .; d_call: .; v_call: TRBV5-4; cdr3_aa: CASSLMGRELSEQYF; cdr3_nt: TGTGCCAGCAGCTTGATGGGTAGGGAGCTCTCCGAGCAGTACTTC
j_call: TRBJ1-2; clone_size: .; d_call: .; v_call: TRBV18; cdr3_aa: CASSPGRGDGYTF; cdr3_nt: TGTGCCAGCTCACCTGGCAGGGGAGATGGCTACACCTTC
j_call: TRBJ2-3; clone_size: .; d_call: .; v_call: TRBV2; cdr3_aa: CARSTGLHTQYF; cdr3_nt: TGTGCCAGGAGCACAGGTCTCCATACGCAGTATTTT
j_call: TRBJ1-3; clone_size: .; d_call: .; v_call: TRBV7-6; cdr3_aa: CASSLGPSGNTIYF; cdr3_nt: TGTGCCAGCAGCTTAGGTCCCTCTGGAAACACCATATATTTT
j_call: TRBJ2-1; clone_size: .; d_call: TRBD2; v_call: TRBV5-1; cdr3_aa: CASSLTSGSGDEQFF; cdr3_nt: TGCGCCAGCAGCTTGACTAGCGGGAGTGGGGATGAGCAGTTCTTC
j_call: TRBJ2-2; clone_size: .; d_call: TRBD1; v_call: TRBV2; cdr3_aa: CASSEQGADTGELFF; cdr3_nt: TGTGCCAGCAGTGAACAGGGGGCGGACACCGGGGAGCTGTTTTTT
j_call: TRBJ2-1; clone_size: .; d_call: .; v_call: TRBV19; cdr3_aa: CASSMRGPLNEQFF; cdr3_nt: TGTGCCAGTAGTATGCGGGGCCCCTTGAATGAGCAGTTCTTC
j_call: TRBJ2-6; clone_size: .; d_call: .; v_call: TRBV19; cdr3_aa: CASSTSAGANVLTF; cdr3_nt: TGTGCCAGTAGTACGTCCGCTGGGGCCAACGTCCTGACTTTC
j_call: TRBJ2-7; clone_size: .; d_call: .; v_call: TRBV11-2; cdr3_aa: CASSLVGVSGGEQYF; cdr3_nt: TGTGCCAGCAGCTTAGTAGGTGTGTCTGGGGGGGAGCAGTACTTC
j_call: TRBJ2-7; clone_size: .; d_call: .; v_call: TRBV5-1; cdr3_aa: CASSLGRPGYEQYF; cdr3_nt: TGCGCCAGCAGCCTGGGGAGACCTGGATACGAGCAGTACTTC
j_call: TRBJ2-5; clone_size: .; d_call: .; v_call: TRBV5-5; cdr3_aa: CASSHRTPETQYF; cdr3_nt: TGTGCCAGCAGCCACCGGACGCCGGAGACCCAGTACTTC
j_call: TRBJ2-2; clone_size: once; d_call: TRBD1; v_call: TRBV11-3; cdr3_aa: CASSFTGGKSGELFF; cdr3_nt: TGTGCCAGCAGCTTCACAGGGGGCAAATCAGGGGAGCTGTTTTTT
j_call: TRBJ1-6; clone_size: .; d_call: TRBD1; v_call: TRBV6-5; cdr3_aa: CASRRQGNSPLHF; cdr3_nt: TGTGCCAGCAGGAGACAGGGTAATTCACCCCTCCACTTT
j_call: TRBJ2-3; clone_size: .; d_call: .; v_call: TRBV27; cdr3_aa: CASSLFSPLSNRYRPTDTQYF; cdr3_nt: TGTGCCAGCAGCCTTTTTTCCCCACTATCGAACAGGTACAGGCCCACAGATACGCAGTATTTT
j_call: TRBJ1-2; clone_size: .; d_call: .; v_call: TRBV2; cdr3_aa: CASSEGTANYGYTF; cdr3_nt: TGTGCCAGCAGTGAAGGGACCGCAAACTATGGCTACACCTTC
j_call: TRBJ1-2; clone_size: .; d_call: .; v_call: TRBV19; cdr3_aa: CASSIDPGGYGYTF; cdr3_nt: TGTGCCAGTAGTATAGACCCCGGGGGCTATGGCTACACCTTC
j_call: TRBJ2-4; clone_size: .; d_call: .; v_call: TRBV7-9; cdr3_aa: CASSLGTKNIQYF; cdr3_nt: TGTGCCAGCAGCTTAGGAACCAAAAACATTCAGTACTTC
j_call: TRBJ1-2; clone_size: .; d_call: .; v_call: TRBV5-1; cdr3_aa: CASSLGKTGGYTF; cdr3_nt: TGCGCCAGCAGTCTTGGGAAAACGGGCGGCTACACCTTC
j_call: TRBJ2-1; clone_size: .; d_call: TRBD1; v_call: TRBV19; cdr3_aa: CASSPDREGRNEQFF; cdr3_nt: TGTGCCAGTAGCCCGGACAGGGAAGGGCGCAATGAGCAGTTCTTC
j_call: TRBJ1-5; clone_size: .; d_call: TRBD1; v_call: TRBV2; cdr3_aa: CASRPSTGADPRNQPQHF; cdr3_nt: TGTGCCAGCAGGCCTTCTACAGGGGCGGATCCGCGCAATCAGCCCCAGCATTTT
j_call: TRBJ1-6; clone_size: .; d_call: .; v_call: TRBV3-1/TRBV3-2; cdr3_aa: CASSRDSLNSPLHF; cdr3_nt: TGTGCCAGCAGCCGAGACTCTTTAAATTCACCCCTCCACTTT
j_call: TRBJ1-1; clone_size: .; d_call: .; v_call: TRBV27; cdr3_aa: CASSLRPQGAEARLRTEAFF; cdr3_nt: TGTGCCAGCAGTTTACGCCCACAGGGTGCCGAAGCACGCTTGCGGACTGAAGCTTTCTTT
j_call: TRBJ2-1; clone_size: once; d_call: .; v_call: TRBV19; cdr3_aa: CASRIGTRDYQYSYNEQFF; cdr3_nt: TGTGCCAGTAGGATTGGGACAAGGGACTACCAGTACTCCTACAATGAGCAGTTCTTC
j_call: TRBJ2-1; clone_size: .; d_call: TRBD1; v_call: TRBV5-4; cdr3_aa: CASSYQTGQEQFF; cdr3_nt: TGTGCCAGCAGTTACCAGACAGGGCAGGAGCAGTTCTTC
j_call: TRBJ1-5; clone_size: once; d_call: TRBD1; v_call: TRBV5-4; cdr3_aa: CASSTHRGGPQHF; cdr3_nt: TGTGCCAGCAGCACACACAGGGGTGGGCCCCAGCATTTT
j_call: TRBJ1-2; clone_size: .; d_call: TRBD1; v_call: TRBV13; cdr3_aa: CASTAGGYGYTF; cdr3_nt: TGTGCCAGCACGGCAGGGGGCTATGGCTACACCTTC
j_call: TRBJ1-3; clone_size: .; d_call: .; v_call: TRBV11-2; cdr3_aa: CASSLAGDTIYF; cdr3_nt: TGTGCCAGCAGCTTAGCAGGAGACACCATATATTTT
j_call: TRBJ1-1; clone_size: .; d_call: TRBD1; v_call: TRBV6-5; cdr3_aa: CASSYVRGLGTEAFF; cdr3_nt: TGTGCCAGCAGTTACGTGAGGGGGCTGGGCACTGAAGCTTTCTTT
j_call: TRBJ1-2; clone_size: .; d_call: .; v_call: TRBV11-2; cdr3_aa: CASSQSRGGYTF; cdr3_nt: TGTGCCAGCAGCCAAAGCAGGGGTGGCTACACCTTC
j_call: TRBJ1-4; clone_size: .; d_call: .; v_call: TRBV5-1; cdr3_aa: CASSLGPAYNEKLFF; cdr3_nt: TGCGCCAGCAGCTTGGGACCGGCCTATAATGAAAAACTGTTTTTT